What follows are 18 T cell receptor beta chains derived from one specimen sequenced in a study of identical twins. MiXCR, run by TCRdb on the 5' RACE reads, gives a single entry per CDR3 protein. This table has hundreds of thousands of distinct CDR3 sequences, around 5.7% appearing once. Sequencing was done on a sample of naive T cells sorted from blood. These receptors all come from a man younger than 35 in good health.

The J gene is TRBJ2-5, the V gene TRBV20-1; D not certain. Germline CDR1 DFQATT, CDR2 SNEGSKA (reference sequence). The CDR3 is made up of 11 amino acids. The V and J ends lost 6 bases and 3 bases respectively, with 8 bases between them. The CDR3, as DNA: TGCAGTGCCAACAGCGAAGAGACCCAGTACTTC. Amino acids: CSANSEETQYF.

This clonotype turned up a few times. V usage is TRBV7-2 and J usage is TRBJ1-2; 10 bases fit TRBD1. V gave up 1 base and J gave up 4 bases; unmatched junction bases: 3. This CDR3 spans 15 amino acids. The germline CDR1 and CDR2 sequences are SGHTA and FQGNSA. CDR3 region: CASSLEGTGVYGYTF. CDR3 coding DNA: TGTGCCAGCAGCTTAGAGGGGACAGGGGTCTATGGCTACACCTTC.

Ten or more counts support this clonotype. V gene TRBV29-1 combines with J gene TRBJ1-2, with 7 nucleotides matching TRBD1. Unmatched junction bases numbered 8, after V lost 6 bases and J lost 4 bases. Germline assignment: CDR1 SQVTM and CDR2 ANQGSEA. The CDR3 spans 13 residues. This chain's CDR3 is CSVPTGWSYGYTF. Here the CDR3 DNA reads TGCAGCGTCCCGACAGGGTGGAGCTATGGCTACACCTTC.

This clonotype showed up many times. This chain links TRBV7-9 with TRBJ1-2; D not resolved. Trimming cost V 6 bases and J 8 bases, with 13 bases left between them. This CDR3 spans 12 amino acids. Germline loops: CDR1 SEHNR, CDR2 FQNEAQ (reference sequence). The CDR3 DNA follows: TGTGCCAGCAGTTCCCTTATTGGGGGCTACACCTTC. Residues: CASSSLIGGYTF.

V usage is TRBV2 and J usage is TRBJ2-1; D gene uncertain. CDR3 length: 16 residues. Germline V gives CDR1 SNHLY, CDR2 FYNNEI. The V and J ends lost 7 bases and 1 base respectively, with 17 bases between them. The CDR3 coding sequence is TGTGCCAGCACCCAACCCCAGGCGGCTTCCTACAATGAGCAGTTCTTC. It translates to CASTQPQAASYNEQFF.

The chain couples TRBV12-3 or TRBV12-4 to TRBJ2-2, with 8 bases aligning to TRBD2. Germline trimming cut 6 bases from V and 6 bases from J; bases unmatched to any gene: 9. The CDR3 loop spans 15 amino acids. The CDR3 bases are TGTGCCAGCAGCGAAGGACTAGCCCTATCCGGGGAGCTGTTTTTT. Amino acid sequence: CASSEGLALSGELFF.

Ten or more counts support this clonotype. The V call is TRBV6-5, the J call TRBJ1-4; no definite D call. V was clipped by 2 bases and J by 8 bases, with 15 bases between them. The CDR3 sequence is 15 residues long. Germline V CDR1 and CDR2: MNHEY, SVGAGI. CDR3: CASSYPRRSGEKLFF. CDR3 in DNA: TGTGCCAGCAGTTACCCTCGGAGAAGTGGCGAAAAACTGTTTTTT.

Of note for this clonotype: A much larger clone lies a single base off, so this may be a read error. The J gene is TRBJ2-3, the V gene TRBV12-3 or TRBV12-4; D unresolved. The CDR3 runs to 14 residues. The germline V and J ends were trimmed by 6 bases and 3 bases, with 13 bases remaining between them. The CDR3 nucleotides are TGTGCCAGCAGCGTTGGGCATGGGACAGATACGCAGTATTTT. Encoded protein: CASSVGHGTDTQYF.

The gene calls are TRBV18 and TRBJ2-3; D tentatively fits TRBD1 or TRBD2 (5 bases each). Germline V gene data show CDR1 as KGHSH and CDR2 as LQKENI. Trimming took 6 bases from V and 0 from J, leaving 16 bases between them. This CDR3 has 16 amino acids. The CDR3 region has the DNA TGTGCCAGCTCCCCATCGGGGCAGGAAAGCACAGATACGCAGTATTTT. As protein: CASSPSGQESTDTQYF.

The chain carries TRBV7-3 and TRBJ2-3, with 11 nucleotides matching TRBD2. The ends lost 5 bases at V and 1 base at J; junction bases unmatched: 11. The CDR3 runs 18 residues. From germline, CDR1 is SGHTA and CDR2 FQGTGA. The DNA for the CDR3 is TGTGCCAGCAGCCCCGGGACTAGCGGCAGGAGGGGCACAGATACGCAGTATTTT. Translating gives CASSPGTSGRRGTDTQYF. The whole variable domain, filled in from reference TRBV7-3 and TRBJ2-3, reads GAGVSQTPSNKVTEKGKYVELRCDPISGHTALYWYRQSLGQGPEFLIYFQGTGAADDSGLPNDRFFAVRPEGSVSTLKIQRTERGDSAVYLCASSPGTSGRRGTDTQYFGPGTRLTVL.

The chain recombines TRBV27 with TRBJ1-2; tentatively, D is TRBD1 (5 bases). The CDR3 extends over 14 amino acids. Trimming removed 7 bases from V and 8 bases from J, with 20 bases in between. Germline V lookup: CDR1 MNHEY, CDR2 SMNVEV (reference sequence). The CDR3 DNA reads TGTGCCAGCAACCCCGACAGTCAGCAGGGAGGCTACACCTTC. Translation: CASNPDSQQGGYTF.

This rearrangement joins TRBV28 to TRBJ1-4; 8 nucleotides align to TRBD1. The CDR3 has 14 residues. The germline gives CDR1 MDHEN, CDR2 SYDVKM. The trim removed 6 bases at V and 8 bases at J, leaving 8 bases unmatched. The CDR3 DNA is TGTGCCAGCAGCTCGGGACAGGCATTGGAAAAACTGTTTTTT. Protein sequence: CASSSGQALEKLFF.

The sample holds many counts of this clonotype. J is TRBJ2-1 and V is TRBV20-1; 7 bases are shared with TRBD1. Germline CDR1 and CDR2: DFQATT and SNEGSKA (reference sequence). The CDR3 totals 16 residues. The ends lost 0 bases at V and 0 bases at J; junction bases unmatched: 5. The DNA for the CDR3 is TGCAGTGCTAGAGATCGGGACAGCCGCTCCTACAATGAGCAGTTCTTC. It encodes CSARDRDSRSYNEQFF.

This clonotype was observed at least ten times. V is TRBV7-2 and J is TRBJ1-1; possible D gene TRBD1, 6 bases. Looked up from germline, CDR1 is SGHTA and CDR2 is FQGNSA. V was trimmed by 7 bases and J by 1 base, leaving 10 bases between them. The length of the CDR3 is 13 residues. As DNA, the CDR3 is TGTGCCAGCAAGTCGGGGGCGAACACTGAAGCTTTCTTT. Translating gives CASKSGANTEAFF.

This clonotype has a handful of counts. The rearrangement links TRBV6-1 to TRBJ2-5, with D perhaps assigned TRBD1 or TRBD2 (6 bases each). CDR3 length: 17 residues. V was shortened by 0 bases and J by 3 bases, with 17 bases between the two germline ends. The V gene's germline CDR1 is MNHNS and CDR2 SASEGT. The CDR3 nucleotides are TGTGCCAGCAGTGAAGCGCTTCGGGGGCTGCTAAAAGAGACCCAGTACTTC. It encodes CASSEALRGLLKETQYF.

This clonotype has a count of ten or more. The chain couples TRBV12-3 or TRBV12-4 to TRBJ2-2; tentatively, D is TRBD1 (5 bases). Trimming left V 6 bases short and J 4 bases short, with 9 bases between. The CDR3 has 13 amino acids. CDR3 region: CASSFRATGELFF. CDR3 sequence (DNA): TGTGCCAGCAGCTTCAGGGCCACCGGGGAGCTGTTTTTT.

This clonotype was counted ten times or more. The rearrangement links TRBV12-3 or TRBV12-4 to TRBJ1-3; D gene unclear. This CDR3 comprises 14 residues. Trimming pared 3 bases from V and 2 bases from J, leaving 8 bases between. This chain's CDR3 is CASSFGGTGNTIYF. CDR3 nucleotides: TGTGCCAGCAGTTTTGGAGGGACTGGAAACACCATATATTTT.

This clonotype was seen repeatedly, ten times or more. This chain joins TRBV12-3 or TRBV12-4 and TRBJ2-5; 7 positions agree with TRBD1. Trimming removed 5 bases from V and 5 bases from J; junction bases left unmatched: 8. This CDR3 is built from 14 residues. DNA for the CDR3: TGTGCCAGCAGTGGCCGACAGGGCTTGGAGACCCAGTACTTC. This sequence encodes CASSGRQGLETQYF.